Below, 15 T cell receptor beta chains from the same sample are listed, as sequenced in a study of tissue T cells after allogeneic stem cell transplantation. Using immunoSEQ multiplex PCR, the repertoire was profiled, and TCRdb retains in-frame clones only, with some absent. In the table there are fewer than 3,000 clones, under 75% of which are singletons. Sequencing used gut tissue. These receptors came from a female BALB/c mouse in good health. For the strain, the MHC haplotype given is H2-d.

This clone has just a few counts. Gene names follow the mouse nomenclature. The read is 1 residue too short to cover the CDR3 end, so that end is filled in from the germline J gene. The chain carries TRBV20 and TRBJ2-7, with 7 nucleotides matching TRBD2. Germline CDR1 and CDR2: GFQATS and STVNSAI. The CDR3 is made up of 14 amino acids. The V and J ends lost 0 bases and 0 bases, in that order; junction bases with no gene match: 2. CDR3 sequence reads: CGARDLGVSYEQYF. The sequenced CDR3 bases are TGTGGTGCTAGGGATCTGGGGGTCTCCTATGAACAGTAC.

Concerning this clone itself: Genes here carry mouse names. The read ends 1 residue before the CDR3 terminus; that terminus is restored from the germline J gene. The chain is built from TRBV4 and TRBJ2-1; a weak D match, TRBD2 (6 bases). Germline V gene sequence: CDR1 LGHDT, CDR2 YNNKQL (reference sequence). The CDR3 consists of 15 residues. V was pared by 5 bases and J by 1 base, with 12 bases between. Incomplete CDR3 DNA: TGTGCCAGCAGCCCCCAGTGGGGGAACTATGCTGAGCAGTTC. It codes for CASSPQWGNYAEQF. The full CDR3 is CASSPQWGNYAEQFF. Full variable domain (outside the CDR3, taken from reference TRBV4 and TRBJ2-1): ETAVFQTPNYHVTQVGNEVSFNCKQTLGHDTMYWYKQDSKKLLKIMFSYNNKQLIVNETVPRRFSPQSSDKAHLNLRIKSVEPEDSAVYLCASSPQWGNYAEQFFGPGTRLTVL.

For this clone: The gene symbols are mouse symbols. The observed sequence ends 1 residue before the CDR3 terminus, with the missing tail filled in from the germline J gene. V gene TRBV31 combines with J gene TRBJ2-4; the D gene is possibly TRBD2 (5 bases). CDR1 is GKSSPN and CDR2 is SITVG in the germline V gene. V lost 0 bases and J lost 0, with 10 bases in between. This CDR3 spans 15 amino acids. The CDR3 loop is CAWSLGRTSQNTLYF. Partial CDR3 DNA: TGTGCCTGGAGTCTTGGCAGGACTAGTCAAAACACCTTGTAC.

Concerning this clone itself: These gene names are mouse names. The read gets to within 1 residue of the CDR3 end, and the germline J gene fills in the rest. The V and J genes are TRBV1 and TRBJ1-1; no clear D. Germline V gene data show CDR1 as NSQYPW and CDR2 as LRSPGD (reference sequence). V dropped 4 bases and J dropped 5 bases, with 5 bases sitting between them. The CDR3 length is 11 residues. Here the CDR3 reads CTCSVGTEVFF. Incomplete CDR3 DNA: TGCACCTGCAGTGTCGGGACAGAAGTCTTC.

This clone has just one count. Gene names and germline match the mouse. The read halts 1 residue ahead of the CDR3 end, with the missing end drawn from the germline J gene. V usage is TRBV13-3 and J usage is TRBJ2-4; D unclear. Germline V gene lookup returns CDR1 NNHDY and CDR2 SYVADS. V was cut by 6 bases and J by 0 bases, with 8 bases left in between. This CDR3 has 13 amino acids. The sequenced part of the CDR3 DNA is TGTGCCAGCATGGGAAATAGTCAAAACACCTTGTAC. This encodes CASMGNSQNTLY. The complete CDR3 protein is CASMGNSQNTLYF.

Concerning this clone itself: The germline and genes are mouse ones. The read terminates 1 residue ahead of where the CDR3 ends, so the germline J gene completes it. V usage is TRBV1 and J usage is TRBJ2-4, with TRBD2 matching over 8 bases. The CDR3 totals 14 residues. CDR1 NSQYPW and CDR2 LRSPGD come from the germline V gene (reference sequence). J was trimmed by 1 base and V by 6 bases; bases with no gene match: 3. The chain's CDR3 is CTCRPTGGQNTLYF. CDR3 bases read: TGCACCTGCAGACCGACTGGGGGTCAAAACACCTTGTAC.

This clone came up a few times. Here the gene names and germline are mouse. The sequenced fragment ends 1 residue before the CDR3 boundary, so the rest is inferred from the germline J gene. The chain links TRBV14 to TRBJ2-1; no clear D. CDR3 size: 13 residues. Germline V gene sequence: CDR1 SGHDT, CDR2 FRDEAV. V lost 2 bases and J 4 bases, leaving 7 bases between the germline ends. CDR3 amino acids: CASSLGGYAEQFF. The sequenced part of the CDR3 DNA is TGTGCCAGCAGTTTGGGAGGGTATGCTGAGCAGTTC.

For this clone: The gene names here belong to mouse. The read gets to within 1 residue of the CDR3 end, and the germline J gene fills in the rest. The chain links TRBV1 to TRBJ2-7; TRBD1 matches at 8 bases. This CDR3 is built from 14 residues. The V and J ends lost 1 base and 7 bases, in that order; junction bases with no gene match: 6. Germline V gene data show CDR1 as NSQYPW and CDR2 as LRSPGD (reference sequence). CDR3 DNA, as far as it was read: TGCACCTGCAGTGCAGTTCAGGGGGCAGGGGAACAGTAC. Amino acids: CTCSAVQGAGEQY. The complete CDR3 sequence is CTCSAVQGAGEQYF.

Comments on this clone: Gene names denote mouse genes. CDR3 sequence: CASGETGGDTEVFF. CDR3 DNA (partial): TGTGCCAGCGGTGAGACAGGGGGCGACACAGAAGTCTTC. The rearrangement uses TRBV13-2 and TRBJ1-1, with TRBD1 matching 10 bases. The read terminates 1 residue ahead of where the CDR3 ends, so the germline J gene completes it. CDR1 and CDR2 (germline): NNHNN, SYGAGS (reference sequence). The CDR3 consists of 14 residues. J gave up 3 bases and V 2 bases, and 1 base lay outside the gene matches.

This clone was observed a handful of times. Gene names follow the mouse nomenclature. The CDR3 goes on 1 residue after the read ends, and that part is filled in from the germline J gene. The chain has TRBV13-2 and TRBJ1-4; 10 bases align to TRBD1. The CDR3 length is 15 residues. V gave up 3 bases and J gave up 4 bases; unmatched junction bases: 3. Germline assignment: CDR1 NNHNN and CDR2 SYGAGS (reference sequence). CDR3 sequence reads: CASGVRDRGNERLFF. Partial CDR3 DNA: TGTGCCAGCGGTGTCCGGGACAGGGGCAACGAAAGATTATTT.

A word on this clone: Genes here carry mouse names. Partial CDR3 DNA: TGTGCCAGCAGTATGACAGGGGGCAATTCGCCCCTCTAC. Protein sequence: CASSMTGGNSPLY. The full-length CDR3 reads as CASSMTGGNSPLYF. The V and J genes are TRBV19 and TRBJ1-6; 10 bases map to TRBD1. The DNA ends 1 residue before the CDR3 does, and the rest of the CDR3 is filled in from the germline J gene. TRBJ1-6 is annotated as an ORF whose role is uncertain. There are 14 residues in the CDR3. V shed 2 bases, J shed 7 bases, and the junction held 0 bases outside the gene matches. Germline V gives CDR1 FNHDT, CDR2 SITEND (reference sequence).

With respect to this clone: Gene names denote mouse genes. The CDR3 goes on 1 residue after the read ends, and that part is filled in from the germline J gene. The chain uses TRBV31 and TRBJ2-7; 12 bases fit TRBD2. Trimming cost V 3 bases and J 4 bases; bases outside gene matches: 4. The CDR3 sequence is 14 residues long. From germline, CDR1 is GKSSPN and CDR2 SITVG. CDR3 residues: CAWRDWGGEYEQYF. CDR3 bases read: TGTGCCTGGAGGGACTGGGGGGGTGAATATGAACAGTAC.

Worth noting for this clone: Mouse germline and gene names are used. This chain's CDR3 is CGAHRGAETLYF. CDR3 bases read: TGTGGTGCTCACAGGGGTGCAGAAACGCTGTAT. The rearrangement links TRBV20 to TRBJ2-3, with a possible D match to TRBD1 (6 bases). Sequencing ends 1 residue short of the CDR3 end; the germline J gene provides the rest. Germline V gene sequence: CDR1 GFQATS, CDR2 STVNSAI. This CDR3 comprises 12 residues. The germline V and J ends were trimmed by 5 bases and 1 base, with 7 bases remaining between them.

Concerning this clone: Gene names follow the mouse nomenclature. The read is 1 residue too short to cover the CDR3 end, so that end is filled in from the germline J gene. The rearrangement links TRBV19 to TRBJ1-3; D is undetermined. The germline V and J ends were trimmed by 5 bases and 0 bases, with 6 bases remaining between them. Germline V lookup: CDR1 FNHDT, CDR2 SITEND (reference sequence). The CDR3 totals 13 residues. Partial CDR3 DNA: TGTGCCAGCAGAGCGGATTCTGGAAATACGCTCTAT. Amino acids: CASRADSGNTLY. The entire CDR3 is CASRADSGNTLYF.

Details on this clone: Gene names are mouse gene names. The CDR3 protein is CASSQVGTTNTEVFF. The sequenced CDR3 bases are TGTGCCAGCAGCCAAGTCGGGACAACAAACACAGAAGTCTTC. This chain uses TRBV5 with TRBJ1-1, with D possibly being TRBD1 (6 bases). The read gets to within 1 residue of the CDR3 end, and the germline J gene fills in the rest. The V and J ends lost 1 base and 0 bases respectively, with 9 bases between them. Germline V gives CDR1 LGHNA, CDR2 YNLKQL (reference sequence). The CDR3 is 15 amino acids.